This T cell receptor beta chain was identified in a study of cytomegalovirus exposure and HLA in healthy donors. Trimming pared 3 bases from V and 4 bases from J, leaving 15 bases between. The CDR3 totals 16 residues. Germline loops: CDR1 MGHRA, CDR2 YSYEKL. In the PCR, 60 Vbeta and 13 Jbeta primers were used. Per the original methods: Approximately 73 million unique TCR beta chains, roughly 10 million shared, were counted in a later analysis. Generated by immunoSEQ multiplex PCR, the TCRdb table keeps only in-frame clones and is missing some. V, J and clone size are taken as reported in that table, and D and trimming were inferred from the DNA itself. The sample consists of fewer than 200,000 clones, roughly four fifths of them appearing once. Study-level results: At a 0.05 false discovery rate, a later analysis found 16,951 TCR beta sequences to be associated with HLA alleles. In a later analysis, most CMV-associated TCR beta chains appeared HLA-restricted. A missense variant in DCLRE1C was later tied to TCR beta V- and J-gene trimming.

To note about this clone: Its antigen is not identified.

The chain couples TRBV4-1 to TRBJ1-4; no clear D. The receptor's source is a man aged 55 to 70 in good health and CMV-seronegative. Sequenced material: PBMCs. CDR3 loop: CASSQGRGVINEKLFF. Here the CDR3 DNA reads TGCGCCAGCAGCCAGGGCCGCGGGGTGATTAATGAAAAACTGTTTTTT.